Below, one T cell receptor beta chain is given with its context. Sequenced by immunoSEQ multiplex PCR; TCRdb stores in-frame clones only, minus some. This sample has about 85,000 clones, with approximately 88% found just once. The length of the CDR3 is 15 residues. Between the trimmed V and J ends, which lost 6 bases and 3 bases, there was a span of 15 bases. The germline gives CDR1 LNHDA, CDR2 SQIVND (reference sequence). This sample stems from a study of blood T cell repertoires in COVID-19. This chain links TRBV19 with TRBJ1-5; D gene ambiguous. This clonotype originated in a man in his fifties or sixties with acute or convalescent COVID-19. Sequenced material: peripheral blood. This CDR3 is CASSSTGTDNQPQHF. Written as DNA, the CDR3 is TGTGCCAGTAGCTCTACCGGTACCGACAATCAGCCCCAGCATTTT.